This T cell receptor beta chain is drawn from a study of T cells after yellow fever vaccination. V gave up 8 bases and J gave up 4 bases, with 9 bases separating them. Germline V gene data show CDR1 as LNHNV and CDR2 as YYDKDF (reference sequence). The CDR3 runs 13 residues. 5'RACE template switching produced TCR cDNA carrying a universal primer site and UMIs. TCRdb re-called the 5' RACE reads with MiXCR, one entry per CDR3 protein. The sample carries approximately 600,000 distinct CDR3 sequences, approximately 13% recorded once. Study-wide findings and caveats: Clonotypes found in both CD4 and CD8 compartments made up a small share.

On this clonotype itself: Its antigen is currently unknown.

V and J are TRBV15 and TRBJ2-6; D unclear. The sequence was obtained from a man younger than 45 who received the YFV17D yellow fever vaccine. Material: PBMCs, obtained on the day of the yellow fever booster vaccination. The DNA of the CDR3 is TGTGCCACCCAGGCGCGAGGGGCCAACGTCCTGACTTTC. Translating gives CATQARGANVLTF.